One sample yielded the 21 T cell receptor beta chains listed below, sequenced in a study of T cells in localized non-small cell lung cancer. Here immunoSEQ multiplex PCR was the method, and the copy in TCRdb shows in-frame clones only, minus some. The repertoire holds 35,000 or so clones, with over 70% as singletons. The sample in question was peripheral blood, obtained before any cancer treatment. The receptors here all came from a woman aged 35-75 years with stage I lung adenocarcinoma.

The chain has TRBV6-1 and TRBJ1-5; D is uncertain. V shed 6 bases and J shed 6 bases, with 18 bases lying between them. CDR3 length: 15 residues. Germline CDR1 MNHNS, CDR2 SASEGT. The CDR3 loop is CASRRGSALSQPQHF. The CDR3 DNA reads TGTGCCAGCAGGAGAGGCAGCGCCCTTAGTCAGCCCCAGCATTTT.

The chain links TRBV9 to TRBJ2-7; a possible D gene is TRBD1 (6 bases). CDR1 SGDLS and CDR2 YYNGEE come from the germline V gene. This CDR3 is built from 15 residues. V was pared by 0 bases and J by 4 bases, with 14 bases between. The CDR3 nucleotides are TGTGCCAGCAGCGTAGCTTCCGGGACACCTTACGAGCAGTACTTC. Protein: CASSVASGTPYEQYF.

The chain uses TRBV15 and TRBJ2-3; 8 positions agree with TRBD2. The germline V gene encodes CDR1 LNHNV and CDR2 YYDKDF (reference sequence). The CDR3 has 15 amino acids. Losses at the gene ends were 8 bases for V and 4 bases for J; bases not matched to a gene: 11. CDR3 bases: TGTGCCACCTCGCGCCGGGTCGGGGGGGCAGATACGCAGTATTTT. Protein sequence: CATSRRVGGADTQYF.

The chain couples TRBV25-1 to TRBJ2-5; D is possibly TRBD1 or TRBD2 (7 bases each). The germline V and J ends were trimmed by 0 bases and 1 base, with 15 bases remaining between them. The CDR3 contains 17 residues. Per the germline V gene, CDR1 is MGHDK and CDR2 is SYGVNS. CDR3 coding DNA: TGTGCCAGCAGTGAATATTGGGGCAGGGGGGGCCAAGAGACCCAGTACTTC. It translates to CASSEYWGRGGQETQYF.

The chain combines TRBV2 with TRBJ2-1, with D tentatively TRBD2 (5 bases). The V gene lost 6 bases and the J gene lost 7 bases, with 10 bases spanning the gap. The germline gives CDR1 SNHLY, CDR2 FYNNEI. This CDR3 region has 12 residues. The DNA for the CDR3 is TGTGCCAGCAGCCGGACTCTTAATGAGCAGTTCTTC. It encodes CASSRTLNEQFF.

This chain links TRBV7-9 with TRBJ2-1; 7 bases are shared with TRBD2. The CDR3 totals 15 residues. The V and J ends lost 1 base and 0 bases, in that order; junction bases with no gene match: 0. Germline lookup yields CDR1 SEHNR and CDR2 FQNEAQ (reference sequence). For the CDR3, the DNA is TGTGCCAGCAGCTTAGGCGGGGGCTCCTACAATGAGCAGTTCTTC. It is translated as CASSLGGGSYNEQFF.

V is TRBV18 and J is TRBJ1-3, with 7 bases lining up with TRBD1. The CDR3 has 15 amino acids. The germline V gene encodes CDR1 KGHSH and CDR2 LQKENI. The trim removed 3 bases at V and 4 bases at J, leaving 6 bases unmatched. CDR3 loop: CASSPEQGSGNTIYF. CDR3 DNA: TGTGCCAGCTCACCCGAACAGGGGTCCGGAAACACCATATATTTT.

The V call is TRBV28, the J call TRBJ1-2; possible D gene TRBD1, 6 bases. The CDR3 spans 17 residues. The germline V gene has CDR1 MDHEN and CDR2 SYDVKM. V dropped 5 bases and J dropped 7 bases, with 26 bases sitting between them. CDR3 protein: CASSPQGLYYGFRGYTF. The CDR3 region has the DNA TGTGCCAGCAGTCCACAGGGTTTATATTATGGGTTTCGTGGCTACACCTTC.

In this sample, this clone turned up once. This chain connects TRBV10-3 to TRBJ2-2, with 12 nucleotides matching TRBD2. Germline CDR1 and CDR2: ENHRY and SYGVKD. The CDR3 runs 17 residues. J was trimmed by 2 bases and V by 6 bases; bases with no gene match: 7. The CDR3 is CAIRKGLAGPNTGELFF. DNA of the CDR3: TGTGCCATCAGGAAGGGACTAGCGGGCCCTAACACCGGGGAGCTGTTTTTT.

The chain links TRBV6-6 to TRBJ2-3; either TRBD1 or TRBD2 may fit D (5 bases each). Trimming pared 8 bases from V and 5 bases from J, leaving 17 bases between. Germline values: CDR1 MNHNY, CDR2 SVGAGI (reference sequence). The CDR3 is 14 residues long. The CDR3 spells CASSLGGALDTQYF. CDR3 nucleotide sequence: TGTGCCAGCTCCCTTGGGGGAGCGTTAGATACGCAGTATTTT.

V is TRBV7-2 and J is TRBJ2-7; 9 nucleotides align to TRBD1. The CDR3 is 14 residues long. Germline CDR1 SGHTA, CDR2 FQGNSA. V lost 5 bases, J lost 6 bases, and 8 bases stayed unmatched. CDR3 amino acids: CASSRGQGLVEQYF. The CDR3 region has the DNA TGTGCCAGCAGCCGGGGACAGGGATTAGTCGAGCAGTACTTC.

The rearrangement links TRBV19 to TRBJ2-1; 7 bases are a match to TRBD2. Per the germline V gene, CDR1 is LNHDA and CDR2 is SQIVND (reference sequence). The CDR3 runs 16 residues. V shed 4 bases and J 3 bases; nucleotides not matched to a gene: 9. CDR3 in amino acids: CASSTFRLARYNEQFF. The CDR3 DNA sequence: TGTGCCAGTAGTACGTTCAGACTAGCACGCTACAATGAGCAGTTCTTC.

The rearrangement joins TRBV6-5 to TRBJ1-3; D might be TRBD1 (6 bases). Trimming pared 2 bases from V and 1 base from J, leaving 12 bases between. CDR1 and CDR2 from the germline V gene are MNHEY and SVGAGI. The CDR3 has 16 residues. In nucleotides, the CDR3 is TGTGCCAGCAGTTACCTAGCGACAGGTTCTGGAAACACCATATATTTT. This codes for CASSYLATGSGNTIYF.

The chain joins TRBV5-1 to TRBJ1-6; no definite D call. In germline, CDR1 is SGHRS, CDR2 YFSETQ. The CDR3 consists of 16 residues. V was trimmed by 4 bases and J by 8 bases, leaving 19 bases between them. This CDR3 reads CASSETPGGRDSPLHF. The CDR3 nucleotides read TGCGCCAGCAGCGAGACTCCAGGTGGCCGGGATTCACCCCTCCACTTT.

In nucleotides, the CDR3 is TGTGCCAGCAGCACGGGACTAGCGGGAGGCAATGAGCAGTTCTTC. This sequence encodes CASSTGLAGGNEQFF. The V gene is TRBV5-4, the J gene TRBJ2-1; TRBD2 matches 15 bases. J gave up 6 bases and V 4 bases, and 2 bases lay outside the gene matches. Germline CDR1 reads SGHNT; CDR2 reads YYREEE (reference sequence). The CDR3 has 15 residues.

This clone occurred once. The chain uses TRBV5-8 and TRBJ1-5; possible D gene TRBD1, 5 bases. There are 13 residues in the CDR3. V lost 2 bases, J lost 6 bases, and 9 bases lay in between. Germline V lookup: CDR1 SGHTS, CDR2 YDEGEE. The CDR3 loop reads CASSFGGGQPQHF. The CDR3 nucleotides are TGTGCCAGCAGCTTTGGGGGGGGTCAGCCCCAGCATTTT.

The rearrangement joins TRBV5-3 to TRBJ2-3; D is uncertain. TRBV5-3 qualifies as an ORF whose function is uncertain. The CDR3 has 18 amino acids. Deletions cut 0 bases from V and 0 bases from J, with 17 bases between. The CDR3 region has the DNA TGTGCCAGAAGCTTGGACCTGTGCGCTCCCACTAGCACAGATACGCAGTATTTT. Translating gives CARSLDLCAPTSTDTQYF.

This clone was counted a few times. V is TRBV19 and J is TRBJ1-1; D not resolved. The CDR3 length is 13 residues. Deletions cut 9 bases from V and 5 bases from J, with 16 bases between. The V gene's germline CDR1 is LNHDA and CDR2 SQIVND (reference sequence). The DNA of the CDR3 is TGTGCCAGCTTCGACCCCCCGGGAACTGAAGCTTTCTTT. It encodes CASFDPPGTEAFF. Complete variable domain (other parts from reference TRBV19 and TRBJ1-1): DGGITQSPKYLFRKEGQNVTLSCEQNLNHDAMYWYRQDPGQGLRLIYYSQIVNDFQKGDIAEGYSVSREKKESFPLTVTSAQKNPTAFYLCASFDPPGTEAFFGQGTRLTVV.

The rearrangement links TRBV6-5 to TRBJ2-7; 7 nucleotides align to TRBD1. Germline CDR1 is MNHEY and CDR2 is SVGAGI. The CDR3 totals 13 residues. V lost 8 bases to trimming and J lost 3 bases; unmatched junction nucleotides: 7. The CDR3 nucleotides read TGTGCCAGCTACTCGGGACAGCACTACGAGCAGTACTTC. Amino acids: CASYSGQHYEQYF.

The V and J genes are TRBV7-2 and TRBJ2-1; D is ambiguous. Looked up from germline, CDR1 is SGHTA and CDR2 is FQGNSA. The CDR3 has 16 amino acids. V shed 5 bases and J shed 7 bases, with 21 bases lying between them. The CDR3 DNA is TGTGCCAGCAGCGTGATGAGACAAGGTTATGGAAATGAGCAGTTCTTC. The encoded protein is CASSVMRQGYGNEQFF.

The chain recombines TRBV30 with TRBJ2-3, with unresolved D. CDR1 is GTSNPN, CDR2 SVGIG, per germline (reference sequence). The CDR3 extends over 11 amino acids. V was clipped by 1 base and J by 1 base, with 0 bases between them. The CDR3 region is CAWSGTDTQYF. As DNA, the CDR3 is TGTGCCTGGAGTGGCACAGATACGCAGTATTTT.